These 23 T cell receptor beta chains share one sample of origin, sequenced in a study of OX40 agonist ivuxolimab in advanced cancers. Method: immunoSEQ multiplex PCR; TCRdb's copy keeps in-frame clones and lacks some. The repertoire consists of 98,000 or so clones, with roughly 80% occurring once and the leading ten covering about 1.6%. The sequenced sample was CD4+ or CD8+ T cells sorted from blood, obtained in a trial of the OX40 agonist ivuxolimab. The receptors derive from an adult with an advanced solid tumor such as melanoma, head and neck, liver or kidney cancer.

The V and J genes are TRBV7-9 and TRBJ1-6; no definite D call. The CDR3 has 14 amino acids. Germline CDR1 reads SEHNR; CDR2 reads FQNEAQ (reference sequence). Trimming pared 1 base from V and 7 bases from J, leaving 8 bases between. CDR3 in amino acids: CASSLGQENSPLHF. In nucleotides, the CDR3 is TGTGCCAGCAGCTTAGGGCAGGAGAATTCACCCCTCCACTTT.

This clone was observed once. V usage is TRBV19 and J usage is TRBJ2-1; 12 positions agree with TRBD2. The junction had 13 bases not matched to a gene; V was cut back by 11 bases and J by 5 bases. From germline, CDR1 is LNHDA and CDR2 SQIVND (reference sequence). There are 16 residues in the CDR3. In nucleotides, the CDR3 is TGTGCCTCCACCCCCACTAGCGGGAGGCTAGACAATGAGCAGTTCTTC. Translation: CASTPTSGRLDNEQFF.

The CDR3 DNA reads as TGTGCCACCAGCAACCGGGCGACAGGGCATGGCTACACCTTC. It yields the protein CATSNRATGHGYTF. The chain employs TRBV15 and TRBJ1-2; 7 nucleotides match TRBD1. The CDR3 is made up of 14 amino acids. From germline, CDR1 is LNHNV and CDR2 YYDKDF (reference sequence). V lost 4 bases to trimming and J lost 6 bases; unmatched junction nucleotides: 8.

V and J are TRBV7-3 and TRBJ2-2; no definite D call. Trimming removed 0 bases at V and 5 bases at J, with 10 bases between. Looked up from germline, CDR1 is SGHTA and CDR2 is FQGTGA. The CDR3 length is 15 residues. The CDR3 nucleotides are TGTGCCAGCAGCTTAACGGATTGGGGTACCGGGGAGCTGTTTTTT. Amino acids: CASSLTDWGTGELFF.

This clone was detected a few times. The rearrangement links TRBV7-2 to TRBJ1-2; 7 bases are shared with TRBD1. The germline V gene encodes CDR1 SGHTA and CDR2 FQGNSA. CDR3 size: 14 residues. The V segment lost 4 bases and the J segment 5 bases; nucleotides outside the gene matches: 7. The CDR3 here is CASSWQGGQYGYTF. As DNA, the CDR3 is TGTGCCAGCAGCTGGCAAGGGGGCCAATATGGCTACACCTTC.

This clone was detected once. The chain combines TRBV19 with TRBJ2-1; 7 positions agree with TRBD1. CDR3 length: 20 residues. V shed 5 bases, J shed 1 base, and the junction held 20 bases outside the gene matches. CDR1 and CDR2 (germline): LNHDA, SQIVND (reference sequence). The CDR3 DNA sequence: TGTGCCAGTAGTGAACAGGGGCGAGGCAGTAAAAGAGCATCCTACAATGAGCAGTTCTTC. This codes for CASSEQGRGSKRASYNEQFF.

DNA for the CDR3: TGTGCCTGGATAAGACACGCCACTGAAGCTTTCTTT. Translating it yields CAWIRHATEAFF. The rearrangement uses TRBV30 and TRBJ1-1; D unresolved. Between the trimmed V and J ends, which lost 4 bases and 4 bases, there was a span of 10 bases. This CDR3 is built from 12 residues. Germline assignment: CDR1 GTSNPN and CDR2 SVGIG (reference sequence).

The chain links TRBV30 to TRBJ1-5; D is uncertain. CDR1 and CDR2 (germline): GTSNPN, SVGIG (reference sequence). CDR3 length equals 13 residues. V lost 0 bases and J 7 bases, leaving 10 bases between the germline ends. CDR3 protein: CAWSVRGYQPQHF. The DNA of the CDR3 is TGTGCCTGGAGTGTAAGAGGGTACCAGCCCCAGCATTTT.

This clone appeared a single time. This sequence joins TRBV4-3 and TRBJ2-1, with D possibly being TRBD2 (6 bases). This CDR3 has 13 amino acids. Germline lookup yields CDR1 LGHNA and CDR2 YSLEER. V shed 2 bases and J shed 6 bases, with 8 bases lying between them. CDR3 region: CASSQRGTNEQFF. Here the CDR3 DNA reads TGCGCCAGCAGCCAACGGGGGACCAATGAGCAGTTCTTC.

The chain has TRBV2 and TRBJ1-1; possible D gene TRBD1, 6 bases. CDR1 is SNHLY and CDR2 is FYNNEI in the germline V gene. The CDR3 consists of 14 residues. The germline V and J ends were trimmed by 6 bases and 4 bases, with 15 bases remaining between them. CDR3 loop: CASRDRGFFTEAFF. As DNA, the CDR3 is TGTGCCAGCAGAGATAGGGGGTTCTTCACTGAAGCTTTCTTT.

V gene TRBV4-3 combines with J gene TRBJ2-1; 10 bases line up with TRBD2. V shed 2 bases and J 9 bases; nucleotides not matched to a gene: 13. The CDR3 covers 17 residues. In germline, CDR1 is LGHNA, CDR2 YSLEER. CDR3 loop: CASSQLAGGTLNLEQFF. CDR3 bases: TGCGCCAGCAGCCAATTAGCGGGGGGAACACTCAATCTTGAGCAGTTCTTC.

The V call is TRBV7-7, the J call TRBJ2-5; TRBD2 matches 8 bases. Unmatched junction bases numbered 3, after V lost 5 bases and J lost 1 base. The germline V gene has CDR1 SSHAT and CDR2 FNYEAQ (reference sequence). This CDR3 contains 14 residues. For the CDR3, the DNA is TGTGCCAGCAGCGCCGGGACTAGCCAAGAGACCCAGTACTTC. Its translation is CASSAGTSQETQYF.

The CDR3: CASRLGGAAPEAFF. In nucleotides, the CDR3 is TGTGCCAGCAGACTGGGGGGCGCGGCCCCTGAAGCTTTCTTT. The chain is built from TRBV7-2 and TRBJ1-1; possibly TRBD1 for D (6 bases). Trimming removed 6 bases from V and 6 bases from J, with 17 bases in between. Germline CDR1 reads SGHTA; CDR2 reads FQGNSA. The CDR3 sequence is 14 residues long.

The CDR3 region is CASSPADVNTEAFF. Written as DNA, the CDR3 is TGTGCCAGCTCACCTGCGGATGTGAACACTGAAGCTTTCTTT. The gene calls are TRBV18 and TRBJ1-1; no definite D call. Trimming cost V 3 bases and J 0 bases, with 8 bases left between them. The CDR3 extends over 14 amino acids. Per germline, CDR1 KGHSH and CDR2 LQKENI.

Written as DNA, the CDR3 is TGTGCCAGCAGCCCCAGCTTGACTGCTATGAACACTGAAGCTTTCTTT. It encodes CASSPSLTAMNTEAFF. The V and J genes are TRBV14 and TRBJ1-1; no clear D. The CDR3 contains 16 residues. V was clipped by 4 bases and J by 0 bases, with 15 bases between them. The germline gives CDR1 SGHDN, CDR2 FVKESK. The full variable domain, with the rest looked up from reference TRBV14 and TRBJ1-1, is EAGVTQFPSHSVIEKGQTVTLRCDPISGHDNLYWYRRVMGKEIKFLLHFVKESKQDESGMPNNRFLAERTGGTYSTLKVQPAELEDSGVYFCASSPSLTAMNTEAFFGQGTRLTVV.

The gene calls are TRBV5-1 and TRBJ1-5; D unclear. CDR3 length: 15 amino acids. CDR1 is SGHRS and CDR2 is YFSETQ in the germline V gene. Between the trimmed V and J ends, which lost 4 bases and 1 base, there was a span of 12 bases. The chain's CDR3 is CASSPDPGSNQPQHF. The DNA for the CDR3 is TGCGCCAGCAGCCCCGACCCGGGGAGCAATCAGCCCCAGCATTTT.

The J gene is TRBJ2-1, the V gene TRBV30; no firm D call. V was trimmed by 2 bases and J by 0 bases, leaving 11 bases between them. Germline values: CDR1 GTSNPN, CDR2 SVGIG (reference sequence). The CDR3 is 15 amino acids. The CDR3 loop reads CAWSHLNFSYNEQFF. CDR3 DNA sequence: TGTGCCTGGAGTCACCTTAATTTCTCCTACAATGAGCAGTTCTTC.

The J gene is TRBJ2-5, the V gene TRBV7-3, with D perhaps TRBD1 (6 bases). The V gene's germline CDR1 is SGHTA and CDR2 FQGTGA. The CDR3 spans 15 residues. Trimming stripped 2 bases from V and 1 base from J, with 11 bases between. The CDR3, as DNA: TGTGCCAGCAGCTTAGCTAGGGGGTCCCAAGAGACCCAGTACTTC. This sequence encodes CASSLARGSQETQYF.

The rearrangement joins TRBV7-2 to TRBJ1-1; TRBD1 matches at 7 bases. CDR1 and CDR2 from the germline V gene are SGHTA and FQGNSA. V trimming: 2 bases; J trimming: 1 base; junction bases outside the gene matches: 7. CDR3 size: 16 residues. The DNA for the CDR3 is TGTGCCAGCAGCTTACAAGGGGGCTTTGGGAACACTGAAGCTTTCTTT. It translates to CASSLQGGFGNTEAFF.

The V call is TRBV9, the J call TRBJ1-3; 9 bases are shared with TRBD1. CDR3 length: 17 residues. V was clipped by 0 bases and J by 4 bases; unmatched bases: 8. Germline CDR1 is SGDLS and CDR2 is YYNGEE. Here the CDR3 reads CASSVGDRVGTGNTIYF. In DNA form, the CDR3 reads TGTGCCAGCAGCGTAGGGGACAGGGTTGGAACCGGAAACACCATATATTTT.

This chain uses TRBV5-1 with TRBJ2-7; D is possibly TRBD1 or TRBD2 (6 bases each). Germline-derived CDR1 and CDR2 are SGHRS and YFSETQ. V was shortened by 4 bases and J by 9 bases, with 11 bases between the two germline ends. This CDR3 is built from 11 residues. The CDR3 spells CASSQEGGQYF. CDR3 coding DNA: TGCGCCAGCAGCCAGGAGGGGGGGCAGTACTTC.

The rearrangement links TRBV19 to TRBJ1-5; maybe TRBD1 (5 bases). Between the trimmed V and J ends, which lost 10 bases and 4 bases, there was a span of 17 bases. CDR3 size: 14 residues. Germline CDR1 reads LNHDA; CDR2 reads SQIVND (reference sequence). CDR3: CAIGTATVNQPQHF. Written as DNA, the CDR3 is TGTGCCATTGGGACTGCGACGGTTAATCAGCCCCAGCATTTT.

The chain employs TRBV18 and TRBJ2-3; 15 positions match TRBD2. With V trimmed by 3 bases and J by 3 bases, 4 bases remained unmatched. The CDR3 is 17 amino acids. Germline loops: CDR1 KGHSH, CDR2 LQKENI. For the CDR3, the DNA is TGTGCCAGCTCACCCTCTGGACTAGCGGGAGGGACAGATACGCAGTATTTT. Its translation: CASSPSGLAGGTDTQYF. The whole variable domain, filled in from reference TRBV18 and TRBJ2-3, reads NAGVMQNPRHLVRRRGQEARLRCSPMKGHSHVYWYRQLPEEGLKFMVYLQKENIIDESGMPKERFSAEFPKEGPSILRIQQVVRGDSAAYFCASSPSGLAGGTDTQYFGPGTRLTVL.